Below, 8 T cell receptor beta chains from the same sample are listed, as sequenced in a study of blood T cell repertoires in COVID-19. Sequencing used immunoSEQ multiplex PCR; TCRdb keeps in-frame clones, though not all of them. The sample has about 40,000 clones, about 91% seen once. The sequencing input was peripheral blood. The receptors shown here come from a woman in her twenties or thirties in a cohort sampled during active COVID-19.

This clone appeared a few times. The chain joins TRBV4-3 to TRBJ1-2; possible D gene TRBD1, 5 bases. Germline CDR1 reads LGHNA; CDR2 reads YSLEER. The germline V and J ends were trimmed by 4 bases and 2 bases, with 8 bases remaining between them. The CDR3 is 13 residues long. For the CDR3, the DNA is TGCGCCAGCAGCCCGCGACAGAACTATGGCTACACCTTC. Protein: CASSPRQNYGYTF.

This chain connects TRBV4-2 to TRBJ2-5, with D tentatively TRBD1 (6 bases). The germline gives CDR1 LGHNA, CDR2 YNFKEQ. Trimming cost V 0 bases and J 7 bases, with 21 bases left between them. CDR3 length: 17 residues. This CDR3 reads CASSQDDRQVNVGTQYF. DNA for the CDR3: TGTGCCAGCAGCCAAGATGACAGACAGGTGAATGTCGGGACCCAGTACTTC.

CDR3 in amino acids: CASSFEVGSGGDEGMNTEAFF. The CDR3 DNA reads TGCGCCAGCAGCTTTGAGGTAGGGTCAGGGGGCGACGAAGGTATGAACACTGAAGCTTTCTTT. The V and J genes are TRBV5-1 and TRBJ1-1; 8 positions agree with TRBD1. The junction had 21 bases not matched to a gene; V was cut back by 2 bases and J by 0 bases. Germline V gene lookup returns CDR1 SGHRS and CDR2 YFSETQ. The CDR3 runs to 21 residues.

This sequence joins TRBV5-1 and TRBJ2-2; tentative D call: TRBD2 (6 bases). V lost 5 bases, J lost 4 bases, and 12 bases lay in between. The CDR3 runs to 14 residues. The V gene's germline CDR1 is SGHRS and CDR2 YFSETQ. The CDR3 protein is CASSAGSGTGELFF. The CDR3 coding sequence is TGCGCCAGCAGTGCGGGGTCGGGCACCGGGGAGCTGTTTTTT.

The V gene is TRBV24-1, the J gene TRBJ2-3; TRBD1 aligns across 10 bases. V shed 3 bases, J shed 3 bases, and the junction held 8 bases outside the gene matches. Germline lookup yields CDR1 KGHDR and CDR2 SFDVKD. The CDR3 is 17 amino acids. The CDR3 sequence is CATSDPKTGGITDTQYF. The CDR3 coding sequence is TGTGCCACCAGTGATCCGAAGACAGGGGGCATTACAGATACGCAGTATTTT.

The J gene is TRBJ2-7, the V gene TRBV5-1, with 8 bases matching TRBD2. The V gene end was trimmed by 4 bases and the J gene end by 6 bases; junction bases not matched to a gene: 15. Germline V gene lookup returns CDR1 SGHRS and CDR2 YFSETQ. CDR3 length: 16 amino acids. The DNA for the CDR3 is TGCGCCAGCAGCCTGGTCAGCGGGACTAGTCTTCTCGAGCAGTACTTC. Amino acids: CASSLVSGTSLLEQYF.

This chain links TRBV29-1 with TRBJ1-1; 7 bases match TRBD1. V gave up 3 bases and J gave up 5 bases; unmatched junction bases: 6. Germline lookup yields CDR1 SQVTM and CDR2 ANQGSEA. The CDR3 loop spans 13 amino acids. CDR3 residues: CSVEAGTATEAFF. CDR3 DNA sequence: TGCAGCGTTGAGGCGGGGACAGCTACTGAAGCTTTCTTT.

CDR3: CAWSDGTSGLGTGELFF. The CDR3 coding sequence is TGTGCCTGGAGTGATGGGACTAGCGGACTGGGAACCGGGGAGCTGTTTTTT. The rearrangement joins TRBV30 to TRBJ2-2; TRBD2 matches 11 bases. Germline V lookup: CDR1 GTSNPN, CDR2 SVGIG (reference sequence). This CDR3 contains 17 residues. The ends lost 1 base at V and 5 bases at J; junction bases unmatched: 9.